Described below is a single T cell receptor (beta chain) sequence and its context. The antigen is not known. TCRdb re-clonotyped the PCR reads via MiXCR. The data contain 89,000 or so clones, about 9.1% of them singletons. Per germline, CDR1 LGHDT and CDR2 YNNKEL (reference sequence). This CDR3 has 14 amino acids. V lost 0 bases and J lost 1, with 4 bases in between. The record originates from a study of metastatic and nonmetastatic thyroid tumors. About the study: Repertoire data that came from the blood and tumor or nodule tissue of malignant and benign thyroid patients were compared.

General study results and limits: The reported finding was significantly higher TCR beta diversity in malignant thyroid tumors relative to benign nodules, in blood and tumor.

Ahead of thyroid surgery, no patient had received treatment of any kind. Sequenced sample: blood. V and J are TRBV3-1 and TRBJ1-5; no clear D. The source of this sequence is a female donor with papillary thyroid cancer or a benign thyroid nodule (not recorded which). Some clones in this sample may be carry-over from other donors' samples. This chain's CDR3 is CASSQEGSNQPQHF. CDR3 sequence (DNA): TGTGCCAGCAGCCAAGAAGGGAGCAATCAGCCCCAGCATTTT.